What follows are 25 T cell receptor beta chains derived from one specimen sequenced in a study of T cells in Graves' hyperthyroidism and ophthalmopathy. Amplification of TCR beta CDR3 regions was performed using RNA transcripts as template. The HTBI primer set served for first-round RT-PCR of the TCR CDR3. MiXCR was run by TCRdb on the multiplex PCR reads, yielding one entry per CDR3 protein. The sample contains nearly 600,000 distinct CDR3 sequences, approximately 14% of which appear only once. The sequenced sample was blood. The receptor set was obtained from a woman in her 30s with Graves' hyperthyroidism that later progressed to Graves' ophthalmopathy.

The V gene is TRBV19, the J gene TRBJ1-5; possible D gene TRBD1, 5 bases. Trimming removed 5 bases at V and 5 bases at J, with 16 bases between. CDR3 size: 15 residues. Looked up from germline, CDR1 is LNHDA and CDR2 is SQIVND (reference sequence). The DNA of the CDR3 is TGTGCCAGTAGTGAGGACACCGGATACCATCAGCCCCAGCATTTT. Translation gives CASSEDTGYHQPQHF.

This clonotype was counted only a few times. The CDR3 coding sequence is TGTGCCAGCAGTGGGGGACTAGCGTCCTCCTACGAGCAGTACTTC. This encodes CASSGGLASSYEQYF. This chain connects TRBV27 to TRBJ2-7; 10 bases agree with TRBD2. CDR3 length equals 15 residues. With V trimmed by 5 bases and J by 0 bases, 4 bases remained unmatched. CDR1 and CDR2 (germline): MNHEY, SMNVEV (reference sequence).

This clonotype was seen many times. V and J are TRBV6-2 or TRBV6-3 and TRBJ2-5; TRBD1 is a possible D gene (6 bases). The V gene's germline CDR1 is MNHEY and CDR2 SVGEGT. V was trimmed by 4 bases and J by 5 bases, leaving 11 bases between them. The CDR3 length is 13 residues. CDR3 nucleotide sequence: TGTGCCAGCAGTTCCGGACAGTTGGAGACCCAGTACTTC. Its protein is CASSSGQLETQYF.

This clonotype was detected a few times. The chain employs TRBV20-1 and TRBJ2-2, with unresolved D. Germline V lookup: CDR1 DFQATT, CDR2 SNEGSKA (reference sequence). Trimming cost V 4 bases and J 0 bases, with 18 bases left between them. The CDR3 loop spans 17 amino acids. The CDR3 DNA sequence: TGCAGTGCTAAAAAACCCCTGACGGCGACGAACACCGGGGAGCTGTTTTTT. The encoded protein is CSAKKPLTATNTGELFF.

The chain is built from TRBV9 and TRBJ1-6, with no clear D. Germline V gene lookup returns CDR1 SGDLS and CDR2 YYNGEE. Between the trimmed V and J ends, which lost 0 bases and 7 bases, there was a span of 11 bases. CDR3 length: 15 residues. CDR3 in amino acids: CASSVEAVANSPLHF. CDR3 nucleotides: TGTGCCAGCAGCGTAGAGGCTGTGGCGAATTCACCCCTCCACTTT.

This clonotype has only a few counts. The chain uses TRBV27 and TRBJ2-7; 10 bases match TRBD1. The germline V gene has CDR1 MNHEY and CDR2 SMNVEV (reference sequence). V gave up 6 bases and J gave up 4 bases; unmatched junction bases: 6. There are 14 residues in the CDR3. The CDR3 nucleotides read TGTGCCAGCAGATTGACAGGGGGCCAGTACGAGCAGTACTTC. The encoded protein is CASRLTGGQYEQYF.

The table lists this clonotype with a few counts. The genes are TRBV4-1 and TRBJ2-1; D is possibly TRBD2 (5 bases). Germline values: CDR1 MGHRA, CDR2 YSYEKL. This CDR3 spans 17 amino acids. V gave up 3 bases and J gave up 2 bases, with 17 bases separating them. CDR3 sequence (DNA): TGCGCCAGCAGCCAGGAGCCCGGACTTTCCCCCTACAATGAGCAGTTCTTC. It is translated as CASSQEPGLSPYNEQFF.

This clonotype was counted at least ten times. The rearrangement links TRBV6-1 to TRBJ2-5; the match to TRBD2 covers 11 bases. Germline trimming cut 10 bases from V and 1 base from J; bases unmatched to any gene: 11. The CDR3 has 16 residues. The germline V gene has CDR1 MNHNS and CDR2 SASEGT. The DNA for the CDR3 is TGTGCCACTGTATCGGCTAGCGGGAGGATCCAAGAGACCCAGTACTTC. Its protein product is CATVSASGRIQETQYF.

This clonotype was seen at least ten times. CDR3 sequence: CASLRVPGDEQFF. CDR3 nucleotides: TGTGCCAGCCTGAGGGTCCCTGGGGATGAGCAGTTCTTC. This chain joins TRBV27 and TRBJ2-1, with D perhaps TRBD2 (5 bases). The CDR3 is 13 amino acids. CDR1 and CDR2 (germline): MNHEY, SMNVEV (reference sequence). The V gene lost 8 bases and the J gene lost 8 bases, with 16 bases spanning the gap.

This clonotype was detected ten times or more. V and J are TRBV28 and TRBJ1-1, with D tentatively TRBD1 (6 bases). Per germline, CDR1 MDHEN and CDR2 SYDVKM. This CDR3 spans 16 amino acids. Trimming shortened V by 3 bases and J by 1 base, and 15 bases separated the two germline ends. For the CDR3, the DNA is TGTGCCAGCAGTTTTACAGGGTTCCCAGAGAACACTGAAGCTTTCTTT. Residues: CASSFTGFPENTEAFF.

This clonotype came up many times. The chain uses TRBV18 and TRBJ2-7; D possibly corresponds to TRBD1 (6 bases). The V end was cut by 6 bases, the J end by 4 bases, with 13 bases between. The CDR3 has 13 amino acids. Germline lookup yields CDR1 KGHSH and CDR2 LQKENI. The CDR3 is CASSLKQGYEQYF. Here the CDR3 DNA reads TGTGCCAGCTCGCTTAAACAGGGTTACGAGCAGTACTTC.

This clonotype was seen a handful of times. This chain joins TRBV12-3 or TRBV12-4 and TRBJ1-1; D call uncertain. The CDR3 is made up of 15 amino acids. V was pared by 2 bases and J by 0 bases, with 10 bases between. The CDR3 spells CASSLFRLMNTEAFF. CDR3 bases: TGTGCCAGCAGTTTATTTAGACTAATGAACACTGAAGCTTTCTTT.

In its sample, this clonotype was seen many times. The chain combines TRBV5-6 with TRBJ2-7; D not certain. Germline V gene data show CDR1 as SGHDT and CDR2 as YYEEEE. The CDR3 runs to 13 residues. V lost 4 bases and J 2 bases, leaving 10 bases between the germline ends. The CDR3 coding sequence is TGTGCCAGCAGCCGACCTATCGCCTACGAGCAGTACTTC. This encodes CASSRPIAYEQYF.

This clonotype has just a few counts. V and J are TRBV4-1 and TRBJ1-1, with TRBD1 matching over 8 bases. CDR1 is MGHRA, CDR2 YSYEKL, per germline. V dropped 3 bases and J dropped 10; count of bases not matched to a gene: 4. The length of the CDR3 is 12 residues. CDR3 in DNA: TGCGCCAGCAGCCAGGGACAGGTTACAGCTTTCTTT. Residues: CASSQGQVTAFF.

The rearrangement uses TRBV20-1 and TRBJ1-4, with no clear D. Germline CDR1 reads DFQATT; CDR2 reads SNEGSKA (reference sequence). Trimming took 6 bases from V and 4 from J, leaving 15 bases between them. The CDR3 runs to 14 residues. CDR3 sequence (DNA): TGCAGTGCATTCCCGGGATTCTATAATGAAAAACTGTTTTTT. It is translated as CSAFPGFYNEKLFF.

Remarks on this clonotype: One end of the junction varies from germline; a read error may be responsible. The rearrangement uses TRBV12-5 and TRBJ2-5, with D perhaps matching TRBD2 (8 bases). The CDR3 is 13 amino acids. CDR1 LGHNT and CDR2 FRNRAP come from the germline V gene. This CDR3 reads CASGLGTAGALNF. CDR3 nucleotide sequence: TGTGCTAGTGGCCTGGGGACAGCGGGAGCCTTGAACTTC.

This clonotype was observed many times. The chain is built from TRBV29-1 and TRBJ1-1; no clear D. V gave up 4 bases and J gave up 2 bases, with 8 bases separating them. The CDR3 sequence is 12 residues long. Germline CDR1 SQVTM, CDR2 ANQGSEA. The chain's CDR3 is CSVGEINTEAFF. CDR3 bases: TGCAGCGTTGGTGAGATTAACACTGAAGCTTTCTTT.

The chain couples TRBV18 to TRBJ2-1; D is tentatively TRBD1 or TRBD2 (5 bases each). Germline values: CDR1 KGHSH, CDR2 LQKENI. The ends were cut back, 5 bases at V and 10 bases at J, with 15 bases in the middle. This CDR3 is built from 13 residues. The CDR3 DNA sequence: TGTGCCAGCTCAATCGAGGGGACCGGAGAGCAGTTCTTC. This translates into CASSIEGTGEQFF. Complete variable domain (other parts from reference TRBV18 and TRBJ2-1): NAGVMQNPRHLVRRRGQEARLRCSPMKGHSHVYWYRQLPEEGLKFMVYLQKENIIDESGMPKERFSAEFPKEGPSILRIQQVVRGDSAAYFCASSIEGTGEQFFGPGTRLTVL.

A few counts support this clonotype. The V and J genes are TRBV20-1 and TRBJ2-4; 8 nucleotides match TRBD1. Trimming took 7 bases from V and 14 from J; bases not matched to a gene: 10. This CDR3 contains 11 residues. CDR1 is DFQATT, CDR2 SNEGSKA, per germline (reference sequence). CDR3 bases: TGCAGTGTTAATGATCCAGGGGGCAAGTACTTC. This encodes CSVNDPGGKYF.

This clonotype was found many times. This chain uses TRBV6-1 with TRBJ1-1, with D possibly TRBD1 on 5 matching bases. The CDR3 contains 14 residues. Trimming left V 3 bases short and J 5 bases short, with 13 bases between. The germline CDR1 and CDR2 sequences are MNHNS and SASEGT. CDR3 nucleotides: TGTGCCAGCAGTGAGATCCGGGGGGGTACTGAAGCTTTCTTT. Its protein product is CASSEIRGGTEAFF.

This clonotype occurred a few times. Here the CDR3 reads CASSPMDRTTGETQYF. As DNA, the CDR3 is TGTGCCAGCAGCCCAATGGACAGAACAACGGGGGAGACCCAGTACTTC. The chain employs TRBV9 and TRBJ2-5, with D maybe TRBD1 (6 bases). V was clipped by 4 bases and J by 5 bases, with 21 bases between them. Per germline, CDR1 SGDLS and CDR2 YYNGEE. The CDR3 is 16 residues long.

This clonotype was seen a few times. The J gene is TRBJ1-5, the V gene TRBV19, with D unclear. CDR3 length: 13 amino acids. Germline values: CDR1 LNHDA, CDR2 SQIVND (reference sequence). The germline V and J ends were trimmed by 3 bases and 3 bases, with 6 bases remaining between them. The CDR3 spells CASSISHNQPQHF. The CDR3 region has the DNA TGTGCCAGTAGTATCTCACACAATCAGCCCCAGCATTTT.

A few counts support this clonotype. CDR3 in amino acids: CASSQVSGDGEQFF. Here the CDR3 DNA reads TGTGCCAGCAGCCAAGTCTCAGGGGACGGTGAGCAGTTCTTC. The rearrangement uses TRBV5-4 and TRBJ2-1, with D possibly matching TRBD1 (6 bases). The CDR3 runs to 14 residues. V lost 4 bases, J lost 9 bases, and 17 bases lay in between. Germline assignment: CDR1 SGHNT and CDR2 YYREEE (reference sequence).

This clonotype was counted many times. The rearrangement uses TRBV13 and TRBJ2-5; the match to TRBD1 covers 7 bases. The CDR3 has 14 amino acids. V was clipped by 5 bases and J by 5 bases; unmatched bases: 8. The germline gives CDR1 PRHDT, CDR2 FYEKMQ (reference sequence). CDR3 coding DNA: TGTGCCAGCAGCCCAGGGGGTGCAGGGGAGACCCAGTACTTC. It encodes CASSPGGAGETQYF.

At least ten counts were recorded for this clonotype. This sequence joins TRBV28 and TRBJ1-2; the D gene is possibly TRBD1 (5 bases). Between the trimmed V and J ends, which lost 6 bases and 4 bases, there was a span of 9 bases. Germline V gene data show CDR1 as MDHEN and CDR2 as SYDVKM. The CDR3 is made up of 12 amino acids. The CDR3 here is CASSPRGYGYTF. The CDR3 DNA reads TGTGCCAGCAGCCCGAGGGGCTATGGCTACACCTTC.